The 31 T cell receptor beta chains presented below share a single source sample, sequenced in a study of shared clonotypes between healthy human individuals. Profiled with immunoSEQ multiplex PCR; TCRdb holds only in-frame clones, not every one. Seen here are about 380,000 clones, about 96% observed once, and the top ten hold approximately 0.32%. The sample comprised memory CD8+ T cells sorted from blood. Subset meaning: CD45RO+ cells pooled with CCR7-negative TemRA cells. These receptors were collected from a man under 40 in good health.

The chain couples TRBV9 to TRBJ2-1; D not certain. The CDR3 length is 13 residues. The ends were cut back, 5 bases at V and 4 bases at J, with 10 bases in the middle. CDR1 and CDR2 (germline): SGDLS, YYNGEE. The CDR3 is CASRRPSYNEQFF. CDR3 sequence (DNA): TGTGCCAGCAGACGGCCATCTTACAATGAGCAGTTCTTC.

The rearrangement uses TRBV6-1 and TRBJ2-7; TRBD1 matches at 9 bases. Germline lookup yields CDR1 MNHNS and CDR2 SASEGT. This CDR3 has 14 residues. V was pared by 6 bases and J by 5 bases, with 8 bases of the junction left unmatched. DNA for the CDR3: TGTGCCAGCAGGAAAGGACAGGGGAAAAACGAGCAGTACTTC. Protein sequence: CASRKGQGKNEQYF.

The rearrangement joins TRBV6-1 to TRBJ1-5, with D possibly TRBD1 on 5 matching bases. V gave up 2 bases and J gave up 3 bases, with 8 bases separating them. This CDR3 has 14 residues. Looked up from germline, CDR1 is MNHNS and CDR2 is SASEGT. CDR3 bases: TGTGCCAGCAGTGAACGGGACCCCAATCAGCCCCAGCATTTT. Protein product: CASSERDPNQPQHF.

CDR3 protein: CAITPGQGQGGYTF. For the CDR3, the DNA is TGTGCCATCACCCCGGGACAGGGGCAAGGTGGCTACACCTTC. V and J are TRBV10-3 and TRBJ1-2; 10 nucleotides agree with TRBD1. The J segment lost 7 bases and the V segment lost 7 bases, leaving 9 bases of the junction unmatched. CDR1 is ENHRY, CDR2 SYGVKD, per germline. This CDR3 has 14 amino acids.

This chain joins TRBV7-3 and TRBJ1-2; 11 bases map to TRBD1. Germline V CDR1 and CDR2: SGHTA, FQGTGA. The CDR3 contains 14 residues. Germline trimming cut 5 bases from V and 4 bases from J; bases unmatched to any gene: 3. The CDR3, as DNA: TGTGCCAGCAGCCTCGGGACAGGGGGCTATGGCTACACCTTC. Translated, it gives CASSLGTGGYGYTF. The complete variable domain, with remaining parts taken from reference TRBV7-3 and TRBJ1-2, reads GAGVSQTPSNKVTEKGKYVELRCDPISGHTALYWYRQSLGQGPEFLIYFQGTGAADDSGLPNDRFFAVRPEGSVSTLKIQRTERGDSAVYLCASSLGTGGYGYTFGSGTRLTVV.

This clone came up once. The V and J genes are TRBV14 and TRBJ2-3, with 9 bases lining up with TRBD2. CDR1 is SGHDN, CDR2 FVKESK, per germline. The CDR3 loop spans 16 amino acids. J lost 0 bases, V lost 1 base, and 2 bases had no gene match. In nucleotides, the CDR3 is TGTGCCAGCAGCCAAGGACTAGCGGCTAGCACAGATACGCAGTATTTT. Translation: CASSQGLAASTDTQYF.

This chain joins TRBV7-2 and TRBJ2-7, with 9 nucleotides matching TRBD2. Per germline, CDR1 SGHTA and CDR2 FQGNSA. The CDR3 extends over 16 amino acids. Trimming took 2 bases from V and 3 from J; bases not matched to a gene: 8. CDR3 sequence (DNA): TGTGCCAGCAGCTTAAGGACGGGCGGGGGGGTCTACGAGCAGTACTTC. It specifies CASSLRTGGGVYEQYF.

J is TRBJ2-1 and V is TRBV7-3; 8 nucleotides line up with TRBD2. The junction had 3 bases not matched to a gene; V was cut back by 2 bases and J by 3 bases. The CDR3 runs to 15 residues. Germline lookup yields CDR1 SGHTA and CDR2 FQGTGA. In DNA form, the CDR3 reads TGTGCCAGCAGCTTAGCGGGAGGTATCTACAATGAGCAGTTCTTC. It yields the protein CASSLAGGIYNEQFF. The variable domain in full, with the rest retrieved from reference TRBV7-3 and TRBJ2-1, is GAGVSQTPSNKVTEKGKYVELRCDPISGHTALYWYRQSLGQGPEFLIYFQGTGAADDSGLPNDRFFAVRPEGSVSTLKIQRTERGDSAVYLCASSLAGGIYNEQFFGPGTRLTVL.

The J gene is TRBJ2-1, the V gene TRBV28; maybe TRBD2 (6 bases). In germline, CDR1 is MDHEN, CDR2 SYDVKM. V was cut by 10 bases and J by 9 bases, with 34 bases left in between. The CDR3 length is 18 residues. CDR3 in amino acids: CAIASGTKRVPYNGEQFF. The CDR3 nucleotides read TGTGCCATTGCCTCCGGGACCAAGCGGGTACCATACAATGGTGAGCAGTTCTTC.

J is TRBJ2-1 and V is TRBV5-4; D remains ambiguous. V was pared by 0 bases and J by 6 bases, with 13 bases between. The CDR3 totals 15 residues. Germline CDR1 is SGHNT and CDR2 is YYREEE (reference sequence). CDR3 coding DNA: TGTGCCAGCAGCTTGGGAGCCGACATTGCCAATGAGCAGTTCTTC. Its protein is CASSLGADIANEQFF.

This rearrangement joins TRBV19 to TRBJ1-1; no clear D. Between the trimmed V and J ends, which lost 5 bases and 3 bases, there was a span of 13 bases. In germline, CDR1 is LNHDA, CDR2 SQIVND (reference sequence). CDR3 size: 14 residues. CDR3 sequence: CASSPGPSYTEAFF. The CDR3 DNA sequence: TGTGCCAGTAGTCCTGGACCGAGTTACACTGAAGCTTTCTTT.

J is TRBJ2-7 and V is TRBV5-1; D remains ambiguous. Germline values: CDR1 SGHRS, CDR2 YFSETQ. The V end lost 0 bases, the J end lost 5 bases, and 9 bases lay between the germline ends. This CDR3 has 13 amino acids. This CDR3 reads CASSLVGTNEQYF. In nucleotides, the CDR3 is TGCGCCAGCAGCTTGGTCGGCACGAACGAGCAGTACTTC.

The genes are TRBV9 and TRBJ2-7; D is perhaps TRBD1 (6 bases). V was clipped by 3 bases and J by 2 bases, with 18 bases between them. Germline CDR1 and CDR2: SGDLS and YYNGEE. The CDR3 runs to 16 residues. The DNA of the CDR3 is TGTGCCAGCAGCGCCGGGCGAGCAGGGGTACCCTACGAGCAGTACTTC. It translates to CASSAGRAGVPYEQYF.

The genes are TRBV28 and TRBJ2-1; a possible D gene is TRBD2 (6 bases). V was clipped by 6 bases and J by 0 bases, with 15 bases between them. The CDR3 covers 16 residues. Germline values: CDR1 MDHEN, CDR2 SYDVKM. Written as DNA, the CDR3 is TGTGCCAGCAGCTCTGTGGACGGGAGCTCCTACAATGAGCAGTTCTTC. Its translation is CASSSVDGSSYNEQFF.

The chain's CDR3 is CASSFNQAEGYTF. CDR3 coding DNA: TGTGCCAGCAGTTTCAACCAGGCGGAAGGCTACACCTTC. The rearrangement joins TRBV28 to TRBJ1-2, with no clear D. This CDR3 is 13 amino acids long. Germline CDR1 reads MDHEN; CDR2 reads SYDVKM. V was clipped by 3 bases and J by 8 bases, with 13 bases between them.

The chain employs TRBV2 and TRBJ1-2, with D possibly matching TRBD1 (6 bases). The CDR3 is 12 residues long. With 6 bases removed from V and 5 bases from J, the gap between germline ends came to 10 bases. Germline V gene sequence: CDR1 SNHLY, CDR2 FYNNEI. This chain's CDR3 is CASRRTDYGYTF. As DNA, the CDR3 is TGTGCCAGCAGAAGGACAGATTATGGCTACACCTTC. The full variable domain, completed using reference TRBV2 and TRBJ1-2, is EPEVTQTPSHQVTQMGQEVILRCVPISNHLYFYWYRQILGQKVEFLVSFYNNEISEKSEIFDDQFSVERPDGSNFTLKIRSTKLEDSAMYFCASRRTDYGYTFGSGTRLTVV.

The chain is built from TRBV7-9 and TRBJ2-5, with D possibly TRBD1 on 5 matching bases. Between the trimmed V and J ends, which lost 7 bases and 1 base, there was a span of 7 bases. The CDR3 extends over 12 amino acids. Germline V gene lookup returns CDR1 SEHNR and CDR2 FQNEAQ (reference sequence). DNA for the CDR3: TGTGCCAGCACAGGGCCCCAAGAGACCCAGTACTTC. Amino acid sequence: CASTGPQETQYF.

The chain has TRBV13 and TRBJ1-1; TRBD1 might be the D (6 bases). Trimming took 5 bases from V and 4 from J, leaving 23 bases between them. The CDR3 runs to 17 residues. Germline V lookup: CDR1 PRHDT, CDR2 FYEKMQ (reference sequence). This CDR3 reads CASSLPYRDGLITEAFF. The CDR3 coding sequence is TGTGCCAGCAGCCTACCTTACAGGGACGGGTTGATCACTGAAGCTTTCTTT.

Here the CDR3 reads CASSHPRTAYTGELFF. For the CDR3, the DNA is TGTGCCAGTAGTCACCCACGGACGGCCTACACCGGGGAGCTGTTTTTT. The chain has TRBV19 and TRBJ2-2; D remains unclear. The V and J ends lost 5 bases and 3 bases respectively, with 16 bases between them. This CDR3 is 16 amino acids long. In germline, CDR1 is LNHDA, CDR2 SQIVND (reference sequence).

The chain recombines TRBV28 with TRBJ1-2; 7 nucleotides align to TRBD1. With 4 bases clipped from V and 4 bases from J, the junction kept 6 bases outside the gene matches. The CDR3 extends over 14 amino acids. CDR1 and CDR2 from the germline V gene are MDHEN and SYDVKM. The chain's CDR3 is CASSSPTGTYGYTF. CDR3 bases: TGTGCCAGCAGTTCGCCGACAGGGACCTATGGCTACACCTTC.

In DNA form, the CDR3 reads TGCGCCAGCAGCTATTACGGGCACAATGAGCAGTTCTTC. It translates to CASSYYGHNEQFF. This chain uses TRBV5-1 with TRBJ2-1; D unclear. There are 13 residues in the CDR3. V was trimmed by 3 bases and J by 5 bases, leaving 9 bases between them. Germline CDR1 and CDR2: SGHRS and YFSETQ.

V and J are TRBV7-3 and TRBJ2-1; TRBD2 agrees at 9 bases. The CDR3 has 14 amino acids. CDR1 is SGHTA, CDR2 FQGTGA, per germline. V was clipped by 7 bases and J by 6 bases; unmatched bases: 7. CDR3 DNA: TGTGCCAGCACCATTAGCGGGAGAGGCAATGAGCAGTTCTTC. Encoded protein: CASTISGRGNEQFF.

The chain uses TRBV20-1 and TRBJ2-5; tentative D call: TRBD2 (6 bases). V gave up 5 bases and J gave up 2 bases, with 6 bases separating them. Germline lookup yields CDR1 DFQATT and CDR2 SNEGSKA (reference sequence). The CDR3 contains 11 residues. Written as DNA, the CDR3 is TGCAGTGCTGGAGGGCAAGAGACCCAGTACTTC. It encodes CSAGGQETQYF.

The rearrangement joins TRBV28 to TRBJ2-7, with a possible D match to TRBD2 (6 bases). This CDR3 contains 13 residues. V was shortened by 8 bases and J by 2 bases, with 13 bases between the two germline ends. CDR1 and CDR2 (germline): MDHEN, SYDVKM. The CDR3 here is CASRRREPYEQYF. The CDR3 nucleotides read TGTGCCAGCCGTAGGCGGGAACCCTACGAGCAGTACTTC. Variable domain in full (rest from reference TRBV28 and TRBJ2-7): DVKVTQSSRYLVKRTGEKVFLECVQDMDHENMFWYRQDPGLGLRLIYFSYDVKMKEKGDIPEGYSVSREKKERFSLILESASTNQTSMYLCASRRREPYEQYFGPGTRLTVT.

The chain uses TRBV6-1 and TRBJ1-5; tentatively, D is TRBD1 (5 bases). Germline V gives CDR1 MNHNS, CDR2 SASEGT. This CDR3 region has 13 residues. The V gene lost 2 bases and the J gene lost 7 bases, with 9 bases spanning the gap. CDR3 in DNA: TGTGCCAGCAGTGAATTGAGGGACCAGCCCCAGCATTTT. Encoded protein: CASSELRDQPQHF.

The V and J genes are TRBV7-6 and TRBJ1-6; 8 nucleotides align to TRBD1. The CDR3 length is 14 residues. Germline V gene data show CDR1 as SGHVS and CDR2 as FNYEAQ. After removal of 1 base from V and 9 bases from J, the junction contained 2 bases not matched to a gene. The CDR3 protein is CASSLDRGGSPLHF. CDR3 sequence (DNA): TGTGCCAGCAGCTTAGACAGGGGGGGTTCACCCCTCCACTTT.

This chain uses TRBV28 with TRBJ2-7, with TRBD2 matching 11 bases. This CDR3 has 16 residues. From germline, CDR1 is MDHEN and CDR2 SYDVKM. Trimming took 5 bases from V and 3 from J; bases not matched to a gene: 9. The CDR3 DNA sequence: TGTGCCAGCAGTCCGCGACTAGCGGGATTGATCTACGAGCAGTACTTC. This codes for CASSPRLAGLIYEQYF.

V is TRBV28 and J is TRBJ1-5; perhaps TRBD1 as D (6 bases). Trimming removed 1 base from V and 5 bases from J, with 12 bases in between. Germline values: CDR1 MDHEN, CDR2 SYDVKM. CDR3 length equals 15 residues. In nucleotides, the CDR3 is TGTGCCAGCAGTTTATTAGGGGGGACCGATCAGCCCCAGCATTTT. This encodes CASSLLGGTDQPQHF.

This sequence joins TRBV5-4 and TRBJ1-2; 7 bases match TRBD1. Germline-derived CDR1 and CDR2 are SGHNT and YYREEE (reference sequence). J lost 8 bases, V lost 3 bases, and 4 bases had no gene match. The CDR3 contains 12 residues. CDR3 in DNA: TGTGCCAGCAGCTCCTCAGGGGGAGGCTACACCTTC. Translating it yields CASSSSGGGYTF. The full variable domain, in which reference TRBV5-4 and TRBJ1-2 provide the parts outside the CDR3, is ETGVTQSPTHLIKTRGQQVTLRCSSQSGHNTVSWYQQALGQGPQFIFQYYREEENGRGNFPPRFSGLQFPNYSSELNVNALELDDSALYLCASSSSGGGYTFGSGTRLTVV.

This clone was observed a single time. This CDR3 is CASSTGTPINSASTDTQYF. The CDR3, as DNA: TGTGCCAGCAGCACCGGGACTCCAATTAACTCCGCTAGCACAGATACGCAGTATTTT. The rearrangement uses TRBV21-1 and TRBJ2-3; the table's D call TRBD2 went unverified against the DNA. TRBV21-1 is designated a pseudogene. CDR3 length: 19 residues.

The rearrangement joins TRBV2 to TRBJ1-5; D is unclear. V lost 7 bases to trimming and J lost 0 bases, with 7 bases between them. The germline gives CDR1 SNHLY, CDR2 FYNNEI. The CDR3 is made up of 13 amino acids. The CDR3 nucleotides are TGTGCCAGCACAGATCATAGCAATCAGCCCCAGCATTTT. Translated, it gives CASTDHSNQPQHF.